Each of the 16 T cell receptor beta chains below was sequenced from the same sample in a study of blood T cell repertoires in COVID-19. Sequencing used immunoSEQ multiplex PCR; TCRdb keeps in-frame clones, though not all of them. The table records tens of thousands of clones, 65% to 85% of them present only once. Specimen: PBMCs or T cells enriched from blood (not recorded which). The receptor set was obtained from a woman aged 55-69 years who had been exposed to COVID-19.

This clone was observed once. The V call is TRBV27, the J call TRBJ2-3; 8 nucleotides agree with TRBD2. The germline gives CDR1 MNHEY, CDR2 SMNVEV (reference sequence). V dropped 2 bases and J dropped 0; count of bases not matched to a gene: 1. This CDR3 comprises 15 residues. The CDR3 bases are TGTGCCAGCAGTTTAACTAGCGGAAGCACAGATACGCAGTATTTT. It yields the protein CASSLTSGSTDTQYF.

The chain joins TRBV5-1 to TRBJ2-2, with TRBD2 as a possible D gene (5 bases). Trimming left V 1 base short and J 0 bases short, with 7 bases between. In germline, CDR1 is SGHRS, CDR2 YFSETQ. The CDR3 is made up of 15 amino acids. DNA for the CDR3: TGCGCCAGCAGCTTGAACGGGGCGAACACCGGGGAGCTGTTTTTT. Translating gives CASSLNGANTGELFF.

The gene calls are TRBV7-2 and TRBJ1-5, with unresolved D. CDR1 and CDR2 from the germline V gene are SGHTA and FQGNSA. V lost 2 bases and J lost 6, with 17 bases in between. The CDR3 extends over 16 amino acids. The DNA of the CDR3 is TGTGCCAGCAGCTTAACTCGGGGTGGCGGGAGTCAGCCCCAGCATTTT. Translation gives CASSLTRGGGSQPQHF.

The CDR3 nucleotides are TGTGCCAGCCGTGGACTAGCGCGTAGCACAGATACGCAGTATTTT. Protein product: CASRGLARSTDTQYF. The V and J genes are TRBV11-2 and TRBJ2-3; 9 bases are a match to TRBD2. Germline loops: CDR1 SGHAT, CDR2 FQNNGV. CDR3 length: 15 residues. The V segment lost 8 bases and the J segment 0 bases; nucleotides outside the gene matches: 6.

The chain joins TRBV19 to TRBJ2-1, with TRBD2 matching over 9 bases. Trimming at V came to 10 bases and at J to 5 bases, leaving 9 bases not matched to a gene. This CDR3 comprises 14 residues. The germline gives CDR1 LNHDA, CDR2 SQIVND (reference sequence). CDR3 loop: CATLKRGANNEQFF. CDR3 sequence (DNA): TGTGCCACTTTGAAGCGGGGGGCAAACAATGAGCAGTTCTTC. The variable domain in full, with the rest retrieved from reference TRBV19 and TRBJ2-1, is DGGITQSPKYLFRKEGQNVTLSCEQNLNHDAMYWYRQDPGQGLRLIYYSQIVNDFQKGDIAEGYSVSREKKESFPLTVTSAQKNPTAFYLCATLKRGANNEQFFGPGTRLTVL.

The J gene is TRBJ2-7, the V gene TRBV10-1, with 8 bases that match TRBD1. The CDR3 covers 13 residues. V lost 7 bases to trimming and J lost 2 bases; unmatched junction nucleotides: 4. Germline assignment: CDR1 WNHNN and CDR2 SYGVQD (reference sequence). The CDR3 bases are TGCGCCAGCATCGGCAGGGGGCCCTACGAGCAGTACTTC. Protein sequence: CASIGRGPYEQYF.

Here the CDR3 DNA reads TGTGCCAGCTCACTTGGAAGGGGGAGTCAGCCCCAGCATTTT. Its translation is CASSLGRGSQPQHF. V usage is TRBV18 and J usage is TRBJ1-5; maybe TRBD1 (6 bases). The CDR3 length is 14 residues. The germline V and J ends were trimmed by 4 bases and 6 bases, with 13 bases remaining between them. The germline gives CDR1 KGHSH, CDR2 LQKENI.

The chain recombines TRBV7-9 with TRBJ2-3; 11 bases map to TRBD2. Germline V gene data show CDR1 as SEHNR and CDR2 as FQNEAQ (reference sequence). The CDR3 is 16 amino acids. The trim removed 3 bases at V and 4 bases at J, leaving 6 bases unmatched. This chain's CDR3 is CASSLSTSGRADTQYF. The CDR3 nucleotides read TGTGCCAGCAGCTTGTCCACTAGCGGGAGAGCAGATACGCAGTATTTT.

The sample holds a few counts of this clone. The chain is built from TRBV28 and TRBJ1-2; tentative D call: TRBD1 (5 bases). V dropped 2 bases and J dropped 4 bases, with 14 bases sitting between them. CDR1 MDHEN and CDR2 SYDVKM come from the germline V gene. The CDR3 loop spans 15 amino acids. The CDR3 DNA sequence: TGTGCCAGCAGTTTAGGGGGGGATTTGGGCTATGGCTACACCTTC. Its protein product is CASSLGGDLGYGYTF.

This rearrangement joins TRBV5-4 to TRBJ2-7; TRBD1 matches 8 bases. The V segment lost 5 bases and the J segment 3 bases; nucleotides outside the gene matches: 10. CDR1 SGHNT and CDR2 YYREEE come from the germline V gene (reference sequence). This CDR3 is built from 15 residues. CDR3 in DNA: TGTGCCAGCAGTTCACCGGGACAGGCTTTCTACGAGCAGTACTTC. Protein sequence: CASSSPGQAFYEQYF.

The J gene is TRBJ1-1, the V gene TRBV19, with D possibly being TRBD1 (6 bases). V was trimmed by 2 bases and J by 1 base, leaving 11 bases between them. Germline V gene lookup returns CDR1 LNHDA and CDR2 SQIVND (reference sequence). This CDR3 spans 15 amino acids. The CDR3 region is CASSIMGARNTEAFF. CDR3 DNA: TGTGCCAGTAGTATAATGGGGGCGAGGAACACTGAAGCTTTCTTT.

The table lists this clone with a few counts. The chain is built from TRBV4-1 and TRBJ1-5; no reliable D call. Looked up from germline, CDR1 is MGHRA and CDR2 is YSYEKL. The CDR3 has 14 residues. Deletions cut 0 bases from V and 4 bases from J, with 7 bases between. The CDR3 loop is CASSQEPGNQPQHF. The DNA of the CDR3 is TGCGCCAGCAGCCAAGAGCCGGGAAATCAGCCCCAGCATTTT.

V usage is TRBV6-6 and J usage is TRBJ1-1, with D uncertain. This CDR3 has 14 amino acids. Trimming removed 2 bases from V and 5 bases from J, with 12 bases in between. Germline V gene data show CDR1 as MNHNY and CDR2 as SVGAGI (reference sequence). DNA of the CDR3: TGTGCCAGCAGTTACACGGAGGTGGGTACTGAAGCTTTCTTT. This encodes CASSYTEVGTEAFF.

The chain combines TRBV4-2 with TRBJ1-2, with no clear D. Germline loops: CDR1 LGHNA, CDR2 YNFKEQ. V dropped 0 bases and J dropped 6 bases, with 8 bases sitting between them. The CDR3 sequence is 13 residues long. CDR3 DNA sequence: TGTGCCAGCAGCCAAGATCGAACAGATGGCTACACCTTC. Protein sequence: CASSQDRTDGYTF.

This rearrangement joins TRBV4-3 to TRBJ1-1; D remains ambiguous. With 3 bases removed from V and 6 bases from J, the gap between germline ends came to 17 bases. Germline V gene sequence: CDR1 LGHNA, CDR2 YSLEER. The CDR3 extends over 15 amino acids. The CDR3 sequence: CASSHGSGIGSEAFF. DNA for the CDR3: TGCGCCAGCAGCCATGGCAGCGGGATCGGGTCTGAAGCTTTCTTT.

This chain connects TRBV7-9 to TRBJ2-1; 10 bases agree with TRBD2. Germline V lookup: CDR1 SEHNR, CDR2 FQNEAQ (reference sequence). Trimming took 5 bases from V and 2 from J; bases not matched to a gene: 6. The CDR3 consists of 16 residues. CDR3 DNA sequence: TGTGCCAGCAGCCATAAAAGCGGGGGGGCCTACAATGAGCAGTTCTTC. Translation: CASSHKSGGAYNEQFF.